This entry lists 32 T cell receptor beta chains sequenced from one sample in a study of blood T cell repertoires in COVID-19. The table came from immunoSEQ multiplex PCR; TCRdb's copy has only in-frame clones and leaves some out. Of fewer than 400,000 clones listed, around 86% are singletons. The source material was PBMCs or T cells enriched from blood (not recorded which). The receptors originated from a man between 60 and 75 years old who had recovered from COVID-19.

The V gene is TRBV28, the J gene TRBJ2-7; D is unresolved. Germline CDR1 is MDHEN and CDR2 is SYDVKM. Trimming shortened V by 6 bases and J by 3 bases, and 12 bases separated the two germline ends. The CDR3 is 13 amino acids. CDR3: CASSPPLNYEQYF. CDR3 in DNA: TGTGCCAGCAGCCCCCCACTTAACTACGAGCAGTACTTC.

The chain has TRBV11-3 and TRBJ1-1; 10 bases are a match to TRBD1. The CDR3 runs to 14 residues. Germline lookup yields CDR1 SGHNT and CDR2 YENEEA. Trimming removed 6 bases from V and 3 bases from J; junction bases left unmatched: 4. Here the CDR3 reads CASSRQGAHTEAFF. For the CDR3, the DNA is TGTGCCAGCAGTCGACAGGGGGCCCACACTGAAGCTTTCTTT.

This chain uses TRBV10-3 with TRBJ1-1; D not resolved. CDR3 length: 12 amino acids. The ends were cut back, 0 bases at V and 7 bases at J, with 6 bases in the middle. CDR1 is ENHRY and CDR2 is SYGVKD in the germline V gene. CDR3 loop: CAISESVSEAFF. CDR3 bases: TGTGCCATCAGTGAGTCCGTGAGTGAAGCTTTCTTT.

The rearrangement links TRBV11-2 to TRBJ1-2, with TRBD1 matching 12 bases. V shed 4 bases and J 6 bases; nucleotides not matched to a gene: 9. The CDR3 contains 16 residues. Germline loops: CDR1 SGHAT, CDR2 FQNNGV. CDR3 residues: CASSSVPGQGADGYTF. Written as DNA, the CDR3 is TGTGCCAGCAGCTCCGTCCCGGGACAGGGGGCGGATGGCTACACCTTC.

This rearrangement joins TRBV28 to TRBJ1-2; D may be TRBD1 (5 bases). Germline CDR1 is MDHEN and CDR2 is SYDVKM. This CDR3 is built from 12 residues. The V end was cut by 2 bases, the J end by 10 bases, with 11 bases between. CDR3 sequence reads: CASSLPTVDYTF. CDR3 in DNA: TGTGCCAGCAGTTTACCGACAGTGGACTACACCTTC.

This clone was found once. This chain joins TRBV7-9 and TRBJ1-1; D remains ambiguous. This CDR3 comprises 13 residues. The germline V and J ends were trimmed by 5 bases and 2 bases, with 9 bases remaining between them. Germline V gene data show CDR1 as SEHNR and CDR2 as FQNEAQ (reference sequence). The CDR3 loop is CASSLRTNTEAFF. In DNA form, the CDR3 reads TGTGCCAGCAGCCTACGAACTAACACTGAAGCTTTCTTT.

This clone was recorded once. The V and J genes are TRBV28 and TRBJ2-7; a weak D match, TRBD2 (5 bases). The CDR3 length is 14 residues. Trimming pared 3 bases from V and 5 bases from J, leaving 14 bases between. Germline assignment: CDR1 MDHEN and CDR2 SYDVKM. CDR3 sequence (DNA): TGTGCCAGCAGTTTTCGACGGAGGAAGAACGAGCAGTACTTC. Encoded protein: CASSFRRRKNEQYF.

The rearrangement links TRBV21-1 to TRBJ1-3; the D call of TRBD1 is as the table states it, not checked on the DNA. TRBV21-1 is a listed pseudogene. This CDR3 has 15 amino acids. CDR3 loop: CASIPQVRSGNTIYF. The CDR3 DNA is TGTGCCAGCATTCCACAGGTACGCTCTGGAAACACCATATATTTT.

This clone was detected only a few times. The CDR3 region has the DNA TGTGCCAGCAGTGACCGACAGGTTTCAAATTCACCCCTCCACTTT. It translates to CASSDRQVSNSPLHF. This chain uses TRBV6-1 with TRBJ1-6; D may be TRBD1 (6 bases). This CDR3 region has 15 residues. The germline gives CDR1 MNHNS, CDR2 SASEGT. The V and J ends lost 3 bases and 7 bases respectively, with 13 bases between them.

The V call is TRBV7-3, the J call TRBJ1-6; TRBD1 agrees at 9 bases. This CDR3 region has 14 residues. The V and J ends lost 4 bases and 10 bases, in that order; junction bases with no gene match: 5. Germline V gene lookup returns CDR1 SGHTA and CDR2 FQGTGA. As DNA, the CDR3 is TGTGCCAGCAGCTACGACAGGGGGGGATCACCCCTCCACTTT. This gives the protein CASSYDRGGSPLHF.

This chain joins TRBV5-6 and TRBJ2-7, with 7 bases fitting TRBD2. The CDR3 is made up of 14 amino acids. CDR1 and CDR2 from the germline V gene are SGHDT and YYEEEE. J lost 3 bases, V lost 1 base, and 4 bases had no gene match. The CDR3 nucleotides are TGTGCCAGCAGCTTGTTTGGGGACTACTACGAGCAGTACTTC. Encoded protein: CASSLFGDYYEQYF.

This rearrangement joins TRBV18 to TRBJ2-1, with D tentatively TRBD1 (6 bases). From germline, CDR1 is KGHSH and CDR2 LQKENI. The CDR3 sequence is 15 residues long. Deletions cut 5 bases from V and 0 bases from J, with 11 bases between. For the CDR3, the DNA is TGTGCCAGCTCAGCAGACAGGAGCTCCTACAATGAGCAGTTCTTC. Protein product: CASSADRSSYNEQFF.

The rearrangement joins TRBV30 to TRBJ2-4; D is perhaps TRBD2 (6 bases). Looked up from germline, CDR1 is GTSNPN and CDR2 is SVGIG (reference sequence). V was shortened by 1 base and J by 0 bases, with 10 bases between the two germline ends. The CDR3 loop spans 15 amino acids. The CDR3, as DNA: TGTGCCTGGAGTGGGGGGGTCGTAGCCAAAAACATTCAGTACTTC. Amino acids: CAWSGGVVAKNIQYF.

The chain recombines TRBV11-3 with TRBJ1-1; D ambiguous. V dropped 1 base and J dropped 1 base, with 10 bases sitting between them. The CDR3 has 15 residues. Germline V gene sequence: CDR1 SGHNT, CDR2 YENEEA. The CDR3 DNA reads TGTGCCAGCAGCTTAGGAGGCCTAGAGAACACTGAAGCTTTCTTT. Protein sequence: CASSLGGLENTEAFF.

The chain uses TRBV6-1 and TRBJ2-1; 8 nucleotides match TRBD2. The CDR3 runs 15 residues. The ends lost 6 bases at V and 0 bases at J; junction bases unmatched: 4. Germline-derived CDR1 and CDR2 are MNHNS and SASEGT. CDR3 residues: CASSTSGSSYNEQFF. The CDR3, as DNA: TGTGCCAGCAGCACCAGCGGGAGCTCCTACAATGAGCAGTTCTTC.

This clone was seen only a few times. The CDR3 DNA reads as TGCGCCAGCAGCTGGGGGACTAGCGGGGACTACGAGCAGTACTTC. This codes for CASSWGTSGDYEQYF. The chain couples TRBV5-1 to TRBJ2-7; 13 bases are a match to TRBD2. The V and J ends lost 3 bases and 3 bases, in that order; junction bases with no gene match: 3. The CDR3 totals 15 residues. The V gene's germline CDR1 is SGHRS and CDR2 YFSETQ. The full variable domain, rest sourced from reference TRBV5-1 and TRBJ2-7, is KAGVTQTPRYLIKTRGQQVTLSCSPISGHRSVSWYQQTPGQGLQFLFEYFSETQRNKGNFPGRFSGRQFSNSRSEMNVSTLELGDSALYLCASSWGTSGDYEQYFGPGTRLTVT.

V is TRBV5-1 and J is TRBJ2-1; TRBD2 matches 10 bases. From germline, CDR1 is SGHRS and CDR2 YFSETQ. CDR3 length: 15 residues. With V trimmed by 4 bases and J by 4 bases, 5 bases remained unmatched. The CDR3 spells CASSGGTSVYNEQFF. CDR3 in DNA: TGCGCCAGCAGCGGCGGGACTAGCGTTTACAATGAGCAGTTCTTC.

V gene TRBV21-1 combines with J gene TRBJ2-2; TRBD2 reflects the table's D call only, with no check against the DNA. TRBV21-1 corresponds to a pseudogene. CDR3 length: 19 residues. The CDR3 nucleotides read TGTGCCAGCAGCGTGACTAGCGGGAGGGCCGGAGGGTACACCGGGGAGCTGTTTTTT. It yields the protein CASSVTSGRAGGYTGELFF.

A single count supports this clone. The V call is TRBV6-1, the J call TRBJ2-7; D is possibly TRBD1 (6 bases). The CDR3 is 14 residues long. V lost 8 bases to trimming and J lost 2 bases, with 16 bases between them. Germline V lookup: CDR1 MNHNS, CDR2 SASEGT. The CDR3 DNA is TGTGCCAGCTCGGTTTTGACAGGTACCTACGAGCAGTACTTC. Protein sequence: CASSVLTGTYEQYF.

About this clone itself: The sample contains more than one DNA sequence encoding this CDR3. The J gene is TRBJ2-7, the V gene TRBV7-2; TRBD2 matches 7 bases. Germline V gene lookup returns CDR1 SGHTA and CDR2 FQGNSA. V was pared by 1 base and J by 0 bases, with 6 bases of the junction left unmatched. This CDR3 spans 16 amino acids. In nucleotides, the CDR3 is TGTGCCAGCAGCTTAGTGGGTGGCGGGAGCTCCTACGAGCAGTACTTC. Amino acid sequence: CASSLVGGGSSYEQYF.

The J gene is TRBJ1-2, the V gene TRBV4-2; 8 bases agree with TRBD1. V trimming: 0 bases; J trimming: 3 bases; junction bases outside the gene matches: 9. The germline gives CDR1 LGHNA, CDR2 YNFKEQ. The CDR3 totals 17 residues. Here the CDR3 DNA reads TGTGCCAGCAGCCAAGACCCGCATAAGACAGGGGACTATGGCTACACCTTC. This codes for CASSQDPHKTGDYGYTF.

This chain joins TRBV7-3 and TRBJ2-7; 7 positions agree with TRBD2. V lost 5 bases and J lost 1; bases outside the gene matches: 14. From germline, CDR1 is SGHTA and CDR2 FQGTGA. The CDR3 covers 17 residues. The CDR3 DNA reads as TGTGCCAGCAGCGTTCAATCGGGCGGGAGAGGATCCTACGAGCAGTACTTC. It is translated as CASSVQSGGRGSYEQYF.

The chain joins TRBV11-3 to TRBJ2-1, with 15 bases fitting TRBD2. The CDR3 has 17 amino acids. CDR1 and CDR2 from the germline V gene are SGHNT and YENEEA. Trimming took 4 bases from V and 8 from J; bases not matched to a gene: 9. This CDR3 reads CASSSGTSGRQGDEQFF. CDR3 coding DNA: TGTGCCAGCAGCTCGGGGACTAGCGGGAGGCAGGGCGATGAGCAGTTCTTC.

This clone was found once. The chain links TRBV6-1 to TRBJ2-1; TRBD1 aligns across 9 bases. Germline trimming cut 0 bases from V and 4 bases from J; bases unmatched to any gene: 10. This CDR3 is built from 18 residues. Germline CDR1 reads MNHNS; CDR2 reads SASEGT. CDR3: CASSEALIQGAVYNEQFF. For the CDR3, the DNA is TGTGCCAGCAGTGAAGCCCTCATACAGGGGGCTGTTTACAATGAGCAGTTCTTC.

The chain employs TRBV19 and TRBJ1-6; 8 positions match TRBD1. The CDR3 is 16 amino acids. Germline CDR1 is LNHDA and CDR2 is SQIVND (reference sequence). Trimming cost V 3 bases and J 8 bases; bases outside gene matches: 9. The CDR3 spells CASSIDTGTGDSPLHF. The DNA of the CDR3 is TGTGCCAGTAGTATTGATACCGGGACAGGAGATTCACCCCTCCACTTT.

The chain joins TRBV18 to TRBJ1-1; D unresolved. The germline V gene encodes CDR1 KGHSH and CDR2 LQKENI. Trimming pared 3 bases from V and 3 bases from J, leaving 11 bases between. This CDR3 has 14 residues. For the CDR3, the DNA is TGTGCCAGCTCACCGGGTACAGTCTACACTGAAGCTTTCTTT. Its translation: CASSPGTVYTEAFF. The full variable domain, with the rest looked up from reference TRBV18 and TRBJ1-1, is NAGVMQNPRHLVRRRGQEARLRCSPMKGHSHVYWYRQLPEEGLKFMVYLQKENIIDESGMPKERFSAEFPKEGPSILRIQQVVRGDSAAYFCASSPGTVYTEAFFGQGTRLTVV.

The chain recombines TRBV10-3 with TRBJ2-1; TRBD2 matches 9 bases. CDR3 length: 15 amino acids. CDR1 is ENHRY, CDR2 SYGVKD, per germline. After removal of 6 bases from V and 4 bases from J, the junction contained 7 bases not matched to a gene. The CDR3 nucleotides read TGTGCCATCAGGGATAGCGGGAGCGATTACAATGAGCAGTTCTTC. Its translation: CAIRDSGSDYNEQFF.

This chain connects TRBV11-2 to TRBJ2-2, with D maybe TRBD1 (6 bases). Trimming cost V 2 bases and J 4 bases, with 17 bases left between them. The length of the CDR3 is 17 residues. CDR1 and CDR2 (germline): SGHAT, FQNNGV. The CDR3 protein is CASSLIWGRDITGELFF. Written as DNA, the CDR3 is TGTGCCAGCAGCTTAATCTGGGGGCGCGATATCACCGGGGAGCTGTTTTTT.

A single count supports this clone. For the CDR3, the DNA is TGTGCCAGCAGTGAAGGCAGTACCCTCTATGGCTACACCTTC. This sequence encodes CASSEGSTLYGYTF. The rearrangement uses TRBV6-1 and TRBJ1-2; no clear D. Trimming removed 1 base at V and 4 bases at J, with 10 bases between. Germline CDR1 and CDR2: MNHNS and SASEGT. The CDR3 totals 14 residues.

The V call is TRBV6-5, the J call TRBJ1-1; weak D call: TRBD1 (5 bases). The CDR3 length is 13 residues. The germline gives CDR1 MNHEY, CDR2 SVGAGI. The germline V and J ends were trimmed by 2 bases and 8 bases, with 12 bases remaining between them. The CDR3, as DNA: TGTGCCAGCAGTTACCTCGACAGCCGGGAAGCTTTCTTT. Amino acids: CASSYLDSREAFF.

The chain employs TRBV5-1 and TRBJ2-4; tentative D call: TRBD1 (6 bases). The CDR3 length is 15 residues. V lost 5 bases and J lost 9, with 21 bases in between. Germline CDR1 SGHRS, CDR2 YFSETQ. CDR3 sequence: CASSYLNSGQSIQYF. The DNA of the CDR3 is TGCGCCAGCAGTTACCTTAATTCGGGACAAAGCATTCAGTACTTC.

The gene calls are TRBV7-9 and TRBJ1-1; D gene ambiguous. With 1 base removed from V and 8 bases from J, the gap between germline ends came to 5 bases. Germline loops: CDR1 SEHNR, CDR2 FQNEAQ (reference sequence). CDR3 length: 11 residues. The DNA of the CDR3 is TGTGCCAGCAGCTTAGAGCGGGAAGCTTTCTTT. Translated, it gives CASSLEREAFF.